Presented here are 31 T cell receptor beta chains from one specimen sequenced in a study of T cell changes during pregnancy in multiple sclerosis. Libraries were prepared by immunoSEQ multiplex PCR; TCRdb keeps only in-frame clonotypes and omits some of them. The table has roughly 48,000 clones, approximately 95% seen once. Sequencing used CD4+ T cells from peripheral blood mononuclear cells, obtained in the first trimester of pregnancy. The source is a female donor with multiple sclerosis, enrolled in a pregnancy study.

The chain links TRBV15 to TRBJ2-7; possibly TRBD2 for D (5 bases). Germline V gene lookup returns CDR1 LNHNV and CDR2 YYDKDF (reference sequence). CDR3 length: 13 amino acids. V was cut by 0 bases and J by 7 bases, with 10 bases left in between. The DNA of the CDR3 is TGTGCCACCAGCAGAGATCGGGGTAGGGAGCAGTACTTC. This encodes CATSRDRGREQYF.

The rearrangement joins TRBV6-1 to TRBJ2-7; D not resolved. The germline V gene has CDR1 MNHNS and CDR2 SASEGT. The CDR3 runs to 15 residues. Trimming removed 8 bases from V and 1 base from J, with 18 bases in between. The CDR3 DNA reads TGTGCCAGCTCACAACAGTGGGTCCCTTCCTACGAGCAGTACTTC. Its translation is CASSQQWVPSYEQYF.

V gene TRBV5-4 combines with J gene TRBJ1-1; no reliable D call. Germline V gene sequence: CDR1 SGHNT, CDR2 YYREEE (reference sequence). The ends were cut back, 2 bases at V and 0 bases at J, with 5 bases in the middle. The CDR3 consists of 13 residues. For the CDR3, the DNA is TGTGCCAGCAGCTTTGGCCTGAACACTGAAGCTTTCTTT. Amino acids: CASSFGLNTEAFF.

This chain connects TRBV11-2 to TRBJ2-3, with a weak D call TRBD2 (6 bases). The germline gives CDR1 SGHAT, CDR2 FQNNGV. Trimming shortened V by 2 bases and J by 1 base, and 13 bases separated the two germline ends. CDR3 length equals 16 residues. CDR3 nucleotide sequence: TGTGCCAGCAGCTTACTCCAGCGGGCAGGCACAGATACGCAGTATTTT. Encoded protein: CASSLLQRAGTDTQYF.

The chain carries TRBV4-1 and TRBJ2-7; perhaps TRBD1 as D (5 bases). The V end was cut by 0 bases, the J end by 0 bases, with 18 bases between. This CDR3 has 18 residues. The V gene's germline CDR1 is MGHRA and CDR2 YSYEKL. CDR3 sequence: CASSQEPGGAANSYEQYF. Written as DNA, the CDR3 is TGCGCCAGCAGCCAAGAACCTGGTGGGGCGGCGAACTCCTACGAGCAGTACTTC.

The rearrangement links TRBV30 to TRBJ2-7; 7 bases match TRBD1. CDR3 length: 14 amino acids. Germline CDR1 and CDR2: GTSNPN and SVGIG (reference sequence). After removal of 5 bases from V and 4 bases from J, the junction contained 11 bases not matched to a gene. The CDR3 loop reads CAWGTPGTVYEQYF. CDR3 DNA: TGTGCCTGGGGGACCCCCGGGACAGTTTACGAGCAGTACTTC.

By sample fraction, this clone is medium-sized (0.01 to 0.1%). This chain connects TRBV9 to TRBJ1-2; TRBD1 aligns across 8 bases. J gave up 4 bases and V 0 bases, and 2 bases lay outside the gene matches. Looked up from germline, CDR1 is SGDLS and CDR2 is YYNGEE. The CDR3 covers 14 residues. The CDR3 sequence: CASSVAGQGYGYTF. In DNA, the CDR3 is TGTGCCAGCAGCGTAGCAGGACAGGGCTATGGCTACACCTTC.

The chain is built from TRBV5-6 and TRBJ2-6; D is unresolved. The germline V and J ends were trimmed by 3 bases and 4 bases, with 5 bases remaining between them. Germline V gives CDR1 SGHDT, CDR2 YYEEEE. The CDR3 length is 13 residues. CDR3 sequence: CASSSRGANVLTF. CDR3 nucleotides: TGTGCCAGCAGCTCGAGAGGGGCCAACGTCCTGACTTTC.

The rearrangement uses TRBV25-1 and TRBJ1-5, with D unclear. Germline CDR1 MGHDK, CDR2 SYGVNS. Trimming took 2 bases from V and 6 from J, leaving 11 bases between them. This CDR3 comprises 14 residues. The CDR3 sequence: CASSEGQNGQPQHF. CDR3 nucleotide sequence: TGTGCCAGCAGTGAAGGCCAGAATGGTCAGCCCCAGCATTTT.

The genes are TRBV5-1 and TRBJ2-5; D remains ambiguous. Per the germline V gene, CDR1 is SGHRS and CDR2 is YFSETQ. Trimming left V 0 bases short and J 4 bases short, with 13 bases between. The CDR3 extends over 15 amino acids. CDR3 sequence: CASSLGQIFGETQYF. Written as DNA, the CDR3 is TGCGCCAGCAGCTTGGGGCAGATCTTTGGAGAGACCCAGTACTTC.

V gene TRBV27 combines with J gene TRBJ2-1; 7 bases fit TRBD1. The CDR3 spans 13 residues. The germline CDR1 and CDR2 sequences are MNHEY and SMNVEV (reference sequence). The V segment lost 8 bases and the J segment 8 bases; nucleotides outside the gene matches: 9. Written as DNA, the CDR3 is TGTGCCAGCTCCCAGACAGGGTGGCATGAGCAGTTCTTC. This codes for CASSQTGWHEQFF.

The chain recombines TRBV7-2 with TRBJ1-6; D may be TRBD1 (6 bases). Between the trimmed V and J ends, which lost 6 bases and 7 bases, there was a span of 10 bases. From germline, CDR1 is SGHTA and CDR2 FQGNSA. CDR3 length equals 13 residues. The CDR3 DNA is TGTGCCAGCAGGTATCAGGGGAATTCACCCCTCCACTTT. This encodes CASRYQGNSPLHF.

V is TRBV5-6 and J is TRBJ2-5; D perhaps matches TRBD1 (6 bases). Between the trimmed V and J ends, which lost 0 bases and 4 bases, there was a span of 16 bases. The germline gives CDR1 SGHDT, CDR2 YYEEEE. This CDR3 contains 16 residues. This chain's CDR3 is CASSLDTGIFAETQYF. The CDR3 DNA sequence: TGTGCCAGCAGCTTGGACACAGGGATTTTCGCAGAGACCCAGTACTTC.

V and J are TRBV4-1 and TRBJ1-1, with a tentative D call TRBD1 (6 bases). This CDR3 has 18 residues. Germline V gene lookup returns CDR1 MGHRA and CDR2 YSYEKL. V lost 0 bases, J lost 1 base, and 18 bases lay in between. The CDR3 coding sequence is TGCGCCAGCAGCCAAGATTTCAGGTCAGGGGCGACGAACACTGAAGCTTTCTTT. It yields the protein CASSQDFRSGATNTEAFF.

The chain joins TRBV5-8 to TRBJ1-3; D is perhaps TRBD1 (5 bases). The V gene lost 2 bases and the J gene lost 2 bases, with 11 bases spanning the gap. Germline lookup yields CDR1 SGHTS and CDR2 YDEGEE. There are 15 residues in the CDR3. DNA of the CDR3: TGTGCCAGCAGCTTATTCAGGGAGGCTGGAAACACCATATATTTT. This codes for CASSLFREAGNTIYF.

The gene calls are TRBV25-1 and TRBJ1-4; TRBD1 agrees at 7 bases. Trimming cost V 2 bases and J 7 bases; bases outside gene matches: 4. This CDR3 is built from 14 residues. Per germline, CDR1 MGHDK and CDR2 SYGVNS. CDR3 sequence (DNA): TGTGCCAGCAGTGAAGATACAGGGGTTGAAAAACTGTTTTTT. It encodes CASSEDTGVEKLFF.

The V gene is TRBV2, the J gene TRBJ2-7, with 16 nucleotides matching TRBD2. The trim removed 10 bases at V and 6 bases at J, leaving 6 bases unmatched. The germline gives CDR1 SNHLY, CDR2 FYNNEI. The CDR3 extends over 14 amino acids. CDR3 in amino acids: CAIPGLAGGGEQYF. CDR3 bases: TGTGCCATTCCGGGACTAGCGGGGGGGGGCGAGCAGTACTTC.

V is TRBV19 and J is TRBJ2-1, with TRBD2 matching 7 bases. V dropped 5 bases and J dropped 5; count of bases not matched to a gene: 6. This CDR3 spans 14 amino acids. Per germline, CDR1 LNHDA and CDR2 SQIVND (reference sequence). CDR3 nucleotides: TGTGCCAGTAGTCTGGGGGGGGTCCACAATGAGCAGTTCTTC. Residues: CASSLGGVHNEQFF. The full variable domain, in which reference TRBV19 and TRBJ2-1 provide the parts outside the CDR3, is DGGITQSPKYLFRKEGQNVTLSCEQNLNHDAMYWYRQDPGQGLRLIYYSQIVNDFQKGDIAEGYSVSREKKESFPLTVTSAQKNPTAFYLCASSLGGVHNEQFFGPGTRLTVL.

The chain carries TRBV9 and TRBJ2-1, with a tentative D call TRBD1 (5 bases). Germline values: CDR1 SGDLS, CDR2 YYNGEE. The CDR3 spans 14 residues. V shed 3 bases and J shed 4 bases, with 11 bases lying between them. The CDR3 coding sequence is TGTGCCAGCAGCGGAAGGGGATCTTACAATGAGCAGTTCTTC. Translation: CASSGRGSYNEQFF.

V usage is TRBV7-9 and J usage is TRBJ2-3; 9 bases are shared with TRBD2. This CDR3 spans 15 amino acids. V dropped 1 base and J dropped 5; count of bases not matched to a gene: 4. Germline assignment: CDR1 SEHNR and CDR2 FQNEAQ (reference sequence). The CDR3 loop reads CASSLEAGGEDTQYF. The CDR3, as DNA: TGTGCCAGCAGCTTAGAGGCGGGGGGGGAAGATACGCAGTATTTT.

The V call is TRBV2, the J call TRBJ1-1, with a tentative D call TRBD1 (6 bases). Trimming removed 6 bases at V and 5 bases at J, with 13 bases between. Germline values: CDR1 SNHLY, CDR2 FYNNEI. This CDR3 region has 13 residues. The CDR3 here is CASREQGGTEAFF. CDR3 coding DNA: TGTGCCAGCAGGGAACAGGGAGGGACTGAAGCTTTCTTT.

The chain carries TRBV19 and TRBJ2-5; TRBD2 matches at 10 bases. Per the germline V gene, CDR1 is LNHDA and CDR2 is SQIVND (reference sequence). This CDR3 spans 15 amino acids. V trimming: 3 bases; J trimming: 5 bases; junction bases outside the gene matches: 6. The CDR3 DNA follows: TGTGCCAGTAGTATTATCAGCGGGGGGGCGGAGACCCAGTACTTC. Translated: CASSIISGGAETQYF.

The chain joins TRBV5-1 to TRBJ2-1; weak D call: TRBD1 (6 bases). V was cut by 2 bases and J by 9 bases, with 18 bases left in between. Germline V gene data show CDR1 as SGHRS and CDR2 as YFSETQ. The CDR3 loop spans 15 amino acids. The CDR3 nucleotides are TGCGCCAGCAGCTTAGGACAGACCGGCGGTTCTGAGCAGTTCTTC. Its translation: CASSLGQTGGSEQFF. Variable domain in full (rest from reference TRBV5-1 and TRBJ2-1): KAGVTQTPRYLIKTRGQQVTLSCSPISGHRSVSWYQQTPGQGLQFLFEYFSETQRNKGNFPGRFSGRQFSNSRSEMNVSTLELGDSALYLCASSLGQTGGSEQFFGPGTRLTVL.

The gene calls are TRBV9 and TRBJ1-2; D not certain. Trimming took off 4 bases at V and 2 bases at J, with 15 bases between the two ends. The germline V gene has CDR1 SGDLS and CDR2 YYNGEE. The CDR3 covers 15 residues. The CDR3 nucleotides are TGTGCCAGCAGCCCACAGACGGAATCGAACTATGGCTACACCTTC. Amino acids: CASSPQTESNYGYTF.

V and J are TRBV2 and TRBJ1-2; D is undetermined. The CDR3 totals 14 residues. Germline CDR1 is SNHLY and CDR2 is FYNNEI. V lost 6 bases, J lost 1 base, and 12 bases lay in between. The CDR3 region is CASRRSVLNYGYTF. The CDR3 coding sequence is TGTGCCAGCAGAAGGAGTGTCCTTAACTATGGCTACACCTTC.

The chain joins TRBV27 to TRBJ1-2, with D possibly being TRBD1 (5 bases). CDR3 length: 12 amino acids. CDR1 and CDR2 (germline): MNHEY, SMNVEV (reference sequence). V was pared by 6 bases and J by 4 bases, with 9 bases between. CDR3 sequence: CASRGQGYGYTF. DNA for the CDR3: TGTGCCAGCAGGGGGCAGGGCTATGGCTACACCTTC.

This clone was recorded once. The chain carries TRBV19 and TRBJ2-5; 7 nucleotides match TRBD1. This CDR3 region has 16 residues. J was trimmed by 3 bases and V by 5 bases; bases with no gene match: 12. The V gene's germline CDR1 is LNHDA and CDR2 SQIVND (reference sequence). The chain's CDR3 is CASSPIIRGLKETQYF. CDR3 in DNA: TGTGCCAGTAGTCCAATAATCAGGGGGTTGAAAGAGACCCAGTACTTC.

The chain joins TRBV9 to TRBJ2-5; 9 bases line up with TRBD2. V lost 0 bases and J lost 5; bases outside the gene matches: 8. The germline CDR1 and CDR2 sequences are SGDLS and YYNGEE. CDR3 length: 16 residues. CDR3 bases: TGTGCCAGCAGCGTAGAGGCGGGGGGGCTATCGGAGACCCAGTACTTC. Its protein product is CASSVEAGGLSETQYF.

This clone came up once. This rearrangement joins TRBV7-3 to TRBJ2-2; a weak D match, TRBD2 (5 bases). The CDR3 loop spans 16 amino acids. The germline V gene has CDR1 SGHTA and CDR2 FQGTGA. V was cut by 6 bases and J by 3 bases, with 17 bases left in between. The DNA of the CDR3 is TGTGCCAGCAGACTAGATAATTTGGGATACACCGGGGAGCTGTTTTTT. It codes for CASRLDNLGYTGELFF.

V gene TRBV11-2 combines with J gene TRBJ1-4; 10 bases agree with TRBD1. CDR1 is SGHAT, CDR2 FQNNGV, per germline. V shed 5 bases and J 7 bases; nucleotides not matched to a gene: 7. This CDR3 region has 15 residues. The CDR3 is CASSLSGTGVEKLFF. The CDR3 DNA sequence: TGTGCCAGCAGCCTCTCCGGGACAGGGGTTGAAAAACTGTTTTTT.

Concerning this clone itself: Other DNA sequences within the sample encode an identical CDR3. The chain couples TRBV9 to TRBJ1-6; the D is unclear. Germline loops: CDR1 SGDLS, CDR2 YYNGEE. The CDR3 is 14 residues long. With 1 base removed from V and 5 bases from J, the gap between germline ends came to 7 bases. The CDR3 bases are TGTGCCAGCAGCGTAAGACGGGATAATTCACCCCTCCACTTT. Protein product: CASSVRRDNSPLHF. Supplemented by reference TRBV9 and TRBJ1-6, the full variable domain reads DSGVTQTPKHLITATGQRVTLRCSPRSGDLSVYWYQQSLDQGLQFLIQYYNGEERAKGNILERFSAQQFPDLHSELNLSSLELGDSALYFCASSVRRDNSPLHFGNGTRLTVT.